The T cell receptor (beta chain) described here comes from a study of early T cells in non-severe SARS-CoV-2 infection. This CDR3 contains 14 residues. With V trimmed by 3 bases and J by 4 bases, 6 bases remained unmatched. Germline V lookup: CDR1 SGHKS, CDR2 YYEKEE (reference sequence). A single record per CDR3 protein comes from TCRdb applying MiXCR to the 5' RACE reads. The sample holds just over 65,000 distinct CDR3 sequences; 13% are singletons and the top ten take roughly 8.3%. Sequenced material: whole blood. This clonotype was obtained from an adult who was a healthcare worker with PCR-confirmed SARS-CoV-2 infection or an uninfected control (not recorded which). The chain recombines TRBV5-5 with TRBJ2-7; 8 nucleotides match TRBD1. The DNA for the CDR3 is TGTGCCAGCAGCTCGACAGGGGTGGTTTACGAGCAGTACTTC. Amino acid sequence: CASSSTGVVYEQYF.